The clone carrying this T cell receptor (beta chain) has only a few counts. Its antigen remains unidentified. These data come from a study of T-cell memory formation after mild COVID-19. Study information: Largely donor-specific TCR clusters were found. Whole-study findings and limits: Clones that contracted clustered mainly in CM and EM if CD4+ and in EMRA if CD8+. There were some responding clones in pre-infection memory, which suggested that cross-reactive memory had joined. Second-wave clones peaking on day 37 lacked confirmed SARS-CoV-2 specificity.

MiXCR, applied by TCRdb to the 5' RACE reads, yields one record per CDR3 protein. The profile shows a few hundred thousand distinct CDR3 sequences, roughly 17% of them singletons. V lost 0 bases, J lost 2 bases, and 5 bases stayed unmatched. Germline CDR1 is LGHNA and CDR2 is YNFKEQ. The CDR3 length is 18 residues. This chain links TRBV4-2 with TRBJ2-3, with TRBD2 matching over 13 bases. Sequencing input: PBMCs or a T cell subset sorted from them (not recorded which). The source is a young man who had mild COVID-19 (a few samples of this study predate the infection). Cell type and time point are not known. CDR3 DNA sequence: TGTGCCAGCAGCCAAGATTCGGGACTAGCGGGGTCCACAGATACGCAGTATTTT. This codes for CASSQDSGLAGSTDTQYF.